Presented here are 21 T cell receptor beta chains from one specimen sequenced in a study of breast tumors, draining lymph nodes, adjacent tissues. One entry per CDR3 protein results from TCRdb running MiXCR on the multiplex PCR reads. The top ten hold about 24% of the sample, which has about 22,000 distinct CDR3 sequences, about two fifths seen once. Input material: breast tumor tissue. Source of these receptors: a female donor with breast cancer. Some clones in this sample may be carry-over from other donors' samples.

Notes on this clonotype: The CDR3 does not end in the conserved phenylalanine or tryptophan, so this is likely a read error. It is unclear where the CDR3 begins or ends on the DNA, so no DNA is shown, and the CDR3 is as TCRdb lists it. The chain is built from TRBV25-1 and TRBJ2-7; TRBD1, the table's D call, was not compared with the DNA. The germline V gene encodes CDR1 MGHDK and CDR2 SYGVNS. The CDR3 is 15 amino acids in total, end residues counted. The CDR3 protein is CASSEGGTGPTSSTS.

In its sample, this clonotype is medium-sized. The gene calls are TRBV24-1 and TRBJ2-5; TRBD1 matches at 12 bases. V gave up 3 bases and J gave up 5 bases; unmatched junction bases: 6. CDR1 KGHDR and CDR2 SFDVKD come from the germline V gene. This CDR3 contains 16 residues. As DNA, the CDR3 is TGTGCCACCAGTGATGCCGGGACAGGGGGCTTGGAGACCCAGTACTTC. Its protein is CATSDAGTGGLETQYF.

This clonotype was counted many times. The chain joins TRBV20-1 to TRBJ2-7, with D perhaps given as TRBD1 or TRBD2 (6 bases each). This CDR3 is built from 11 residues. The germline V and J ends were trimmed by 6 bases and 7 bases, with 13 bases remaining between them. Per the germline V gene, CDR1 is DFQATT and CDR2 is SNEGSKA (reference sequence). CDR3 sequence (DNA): TGCAGTGCCAAGGGGGGACCTGAGCAGTACTTC. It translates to CSAKGGPEQYF.

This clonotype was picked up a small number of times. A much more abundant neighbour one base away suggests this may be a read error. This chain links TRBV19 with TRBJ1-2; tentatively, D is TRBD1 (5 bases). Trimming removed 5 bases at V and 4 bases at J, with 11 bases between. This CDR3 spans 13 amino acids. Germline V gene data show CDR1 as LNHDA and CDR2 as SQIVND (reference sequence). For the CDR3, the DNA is TGTGCCAGTAGTGTAGGGGATGGCTATGGCTACACCTTC. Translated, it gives CASSVGDGYGYTF.

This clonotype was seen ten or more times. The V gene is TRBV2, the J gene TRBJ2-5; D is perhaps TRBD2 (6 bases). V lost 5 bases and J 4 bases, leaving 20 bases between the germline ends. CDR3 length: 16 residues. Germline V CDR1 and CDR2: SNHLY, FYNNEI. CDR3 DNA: TGTGCCAGCAGTCCTACCTTGGGGGAGGTCGTAGAGACCCAGTACTTC. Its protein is CASSPTLGEVVETQYF.

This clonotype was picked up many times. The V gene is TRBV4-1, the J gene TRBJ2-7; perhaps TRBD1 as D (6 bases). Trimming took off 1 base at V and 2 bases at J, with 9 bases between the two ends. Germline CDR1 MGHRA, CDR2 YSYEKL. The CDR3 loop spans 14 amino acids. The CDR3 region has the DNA TGCGCCAGCAGCCAAGGCCGACAGGCCTACGAGCAGTACTTC. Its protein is CASSQGRQAYEQYF.

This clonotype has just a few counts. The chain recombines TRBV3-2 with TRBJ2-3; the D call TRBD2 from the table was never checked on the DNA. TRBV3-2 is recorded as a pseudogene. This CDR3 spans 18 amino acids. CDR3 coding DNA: TGTGCCAGCAGCCGTTCCGGGACTAGCGGGAGGGCTACAGATACGCAGTATTTT. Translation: CASSRSGTSGRATDTQYF.

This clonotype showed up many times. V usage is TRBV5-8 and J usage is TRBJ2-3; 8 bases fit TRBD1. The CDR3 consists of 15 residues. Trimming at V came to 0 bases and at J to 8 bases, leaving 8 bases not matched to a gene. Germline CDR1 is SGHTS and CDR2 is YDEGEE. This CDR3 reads CASSLAGQGAVTQYF. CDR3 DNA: TGTGCCAGCAGCTTGGCCGGGCAGGGGGCCGTTACGCAGTATTTT.

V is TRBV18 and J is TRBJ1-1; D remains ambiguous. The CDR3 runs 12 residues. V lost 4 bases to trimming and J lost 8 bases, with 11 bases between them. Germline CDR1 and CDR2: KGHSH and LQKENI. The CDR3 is CASSRDGPEAFF. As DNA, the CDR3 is TGTGCCAGCTCACGGGATGGCCCGGAAGCTTTCTTT.

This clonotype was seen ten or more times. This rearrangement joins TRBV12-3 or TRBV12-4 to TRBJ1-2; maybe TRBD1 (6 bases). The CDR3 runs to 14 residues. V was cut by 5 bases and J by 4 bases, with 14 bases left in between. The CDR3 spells CASSPDDRTYGYTF. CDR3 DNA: TGTGCCAGCAGTCCAGATGACAGGACCTATGGCTACACCTTC.

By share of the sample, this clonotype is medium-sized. The CDR3 nucleotides are TGTGCCACCAGCAGAGACGGAGGGGCTGGGGCCAACGTCCTGACTTTC. This gives the protein CATSRDGGAGANVLTF. The chain employs TRBV15 and TRBJ2-6, with D tentatively TRBD2 (6 bases). Germline CDR1 LNHNV, CDR2 YYDKDF (reference sequence). The CDR3 is 16 residues long. V shed 0 bases and J shed 2 bases, with 8 bases lying between them.

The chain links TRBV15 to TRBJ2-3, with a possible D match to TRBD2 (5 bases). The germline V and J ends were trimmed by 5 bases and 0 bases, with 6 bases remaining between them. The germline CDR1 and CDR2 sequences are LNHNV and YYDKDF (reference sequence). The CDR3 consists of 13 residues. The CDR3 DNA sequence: TGTGCCACCAGCGGCGGGAGCACAGATACGCAGTATTTT. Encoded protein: CATSGGSTDTQYF.

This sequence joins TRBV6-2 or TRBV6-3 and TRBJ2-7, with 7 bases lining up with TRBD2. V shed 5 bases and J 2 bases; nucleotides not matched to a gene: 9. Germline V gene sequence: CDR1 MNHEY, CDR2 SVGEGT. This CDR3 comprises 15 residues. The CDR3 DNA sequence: TGTGCCAGCAGTCCTTGGCTAGCGGAGACCTACGAGCAGTACTTC. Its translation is CASSPWLAETYEQYF.

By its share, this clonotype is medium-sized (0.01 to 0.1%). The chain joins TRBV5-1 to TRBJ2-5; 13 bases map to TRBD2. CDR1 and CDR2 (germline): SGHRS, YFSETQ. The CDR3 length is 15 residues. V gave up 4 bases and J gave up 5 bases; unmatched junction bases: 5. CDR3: CASSPGLAGAETQYF. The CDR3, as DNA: TGCGCCAGCAGCCCCGGACTAGCGGGAGCTGAGACCCAGTACTTC.

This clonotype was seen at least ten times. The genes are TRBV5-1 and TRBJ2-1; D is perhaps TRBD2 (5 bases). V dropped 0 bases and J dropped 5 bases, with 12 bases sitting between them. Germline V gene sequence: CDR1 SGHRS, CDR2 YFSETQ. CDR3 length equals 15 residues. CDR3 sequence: CASSLGGGGDNEQFF. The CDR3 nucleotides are TGCGCCAGCAGCTTGGGTGGCGGAGGTGACAATGAGCAGTTCTTC.

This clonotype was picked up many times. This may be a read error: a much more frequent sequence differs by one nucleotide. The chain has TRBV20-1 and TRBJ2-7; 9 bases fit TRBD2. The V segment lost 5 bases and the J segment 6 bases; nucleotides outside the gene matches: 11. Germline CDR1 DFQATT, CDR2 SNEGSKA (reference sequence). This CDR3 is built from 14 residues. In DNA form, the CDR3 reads TGCAGTGCTCCCCGCGGGGGGGACTACTCCGAGCAGTACTTC. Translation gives CSAPRGGDYSEQYF.

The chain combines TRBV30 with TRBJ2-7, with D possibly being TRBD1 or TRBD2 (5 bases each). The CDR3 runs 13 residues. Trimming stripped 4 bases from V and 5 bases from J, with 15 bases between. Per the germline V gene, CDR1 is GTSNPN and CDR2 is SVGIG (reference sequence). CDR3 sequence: CAWNGGVGDEQYF. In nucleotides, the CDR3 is TGTGCCTGGAATGGGGGTGTCGGGGACGAGCAGTACTTC.

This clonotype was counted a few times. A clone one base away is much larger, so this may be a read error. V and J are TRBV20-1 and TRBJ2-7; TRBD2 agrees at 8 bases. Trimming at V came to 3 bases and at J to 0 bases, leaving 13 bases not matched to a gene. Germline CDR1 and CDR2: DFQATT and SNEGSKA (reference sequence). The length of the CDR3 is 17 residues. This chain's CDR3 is CSASGGLSGAFSYEQYF. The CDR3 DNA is TGCAGTGCTAGCGGGGGTCTTAGCGGGGCCTTCTCCTACGAGCAGTACTTC.

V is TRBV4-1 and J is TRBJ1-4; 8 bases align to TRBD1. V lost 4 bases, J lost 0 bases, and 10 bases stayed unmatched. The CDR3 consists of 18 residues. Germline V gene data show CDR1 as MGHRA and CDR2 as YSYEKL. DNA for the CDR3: TGCGCCAGCAGCCGGATTACAGGGGGAGTGTCAACTAATGAAAAACTGTTTTTT. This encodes CASSRITGGVSTNEKLFF.

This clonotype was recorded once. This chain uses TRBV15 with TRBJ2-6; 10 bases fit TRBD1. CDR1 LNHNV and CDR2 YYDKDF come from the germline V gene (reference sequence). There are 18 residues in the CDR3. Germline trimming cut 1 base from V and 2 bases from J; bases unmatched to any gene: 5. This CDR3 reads CATSRVGGQGAGANVLTF. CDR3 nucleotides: TGTGCCACCAGCAGAGTGGGAGGACAGGGGGCTGGGGCCAACGTCCTGACTTTC.

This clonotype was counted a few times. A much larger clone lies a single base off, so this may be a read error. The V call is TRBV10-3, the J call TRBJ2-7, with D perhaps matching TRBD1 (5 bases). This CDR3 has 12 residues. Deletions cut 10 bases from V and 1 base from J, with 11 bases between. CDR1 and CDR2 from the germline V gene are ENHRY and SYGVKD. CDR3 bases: TGTGCCAGCCAAGGGGTATCCTACGAGCAGTACTTC. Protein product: CASQGVSYEQYF.